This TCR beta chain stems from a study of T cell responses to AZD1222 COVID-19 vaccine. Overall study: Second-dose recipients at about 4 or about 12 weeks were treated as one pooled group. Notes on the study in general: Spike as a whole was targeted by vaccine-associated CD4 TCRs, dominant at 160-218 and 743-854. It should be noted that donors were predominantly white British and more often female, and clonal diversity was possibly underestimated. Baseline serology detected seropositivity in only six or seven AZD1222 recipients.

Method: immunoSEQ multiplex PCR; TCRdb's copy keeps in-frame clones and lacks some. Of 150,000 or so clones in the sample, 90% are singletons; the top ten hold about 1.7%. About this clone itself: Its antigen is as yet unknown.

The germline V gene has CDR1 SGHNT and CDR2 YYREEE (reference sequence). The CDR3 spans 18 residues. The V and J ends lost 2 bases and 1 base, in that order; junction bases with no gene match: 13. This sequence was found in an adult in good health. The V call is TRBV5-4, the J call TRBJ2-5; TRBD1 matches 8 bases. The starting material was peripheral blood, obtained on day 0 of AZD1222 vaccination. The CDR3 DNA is TGTGCCAGCAGCTTAACGCCCCACACGACAGGGGCCCAAGAGACCCAGTACTTC. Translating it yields CASSLTPHTTGAQETQYF.